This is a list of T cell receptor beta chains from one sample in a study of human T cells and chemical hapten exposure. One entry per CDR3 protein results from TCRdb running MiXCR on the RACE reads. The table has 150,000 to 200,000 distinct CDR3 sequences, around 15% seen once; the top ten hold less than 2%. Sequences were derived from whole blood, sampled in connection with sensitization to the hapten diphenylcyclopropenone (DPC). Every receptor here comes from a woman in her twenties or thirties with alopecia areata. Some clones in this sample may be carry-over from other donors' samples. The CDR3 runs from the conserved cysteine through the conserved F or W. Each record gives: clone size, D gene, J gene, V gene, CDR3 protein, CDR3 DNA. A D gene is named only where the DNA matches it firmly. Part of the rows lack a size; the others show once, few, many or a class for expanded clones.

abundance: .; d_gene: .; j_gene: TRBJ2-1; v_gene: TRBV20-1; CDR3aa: CSARSQGSYNEQFF; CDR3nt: TGCAGTGCTAGATCTCAGGGTTCCTACAATGAGCAGTTCTTC
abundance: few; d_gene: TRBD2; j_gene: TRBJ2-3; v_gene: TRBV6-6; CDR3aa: CASTSGGADTQYF; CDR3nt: TGTGCCAGCACTAGCGGGGGGGCAGATACGCAGTATTTT
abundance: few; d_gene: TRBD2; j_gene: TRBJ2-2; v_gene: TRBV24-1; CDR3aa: CATTGTKGANTGELFF; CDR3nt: TGTGCCACCACCGGGACTAAGGGAGCGAACACCGGGGAGCTGTTTTTT
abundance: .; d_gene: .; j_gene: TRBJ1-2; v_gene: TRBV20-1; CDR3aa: CSAPLGGASYGYTF; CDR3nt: TGCAGTGCCCCCTTGGGCGGGGCGAGCTATGGCTACACCTTC
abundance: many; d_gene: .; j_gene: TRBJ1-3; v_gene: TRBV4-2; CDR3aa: CASSQARTASSGNTIYF; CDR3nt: TGTGCCAGCAGCCAAGCGAGGACGGCGAGCTCTGGAAACACCATATATTTT
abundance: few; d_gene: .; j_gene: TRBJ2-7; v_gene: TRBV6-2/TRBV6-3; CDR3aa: CASRETSSYEQYF; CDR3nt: TGTGCCAGCAGAGAGACATCTTCCTACGAGCAGTACTTC
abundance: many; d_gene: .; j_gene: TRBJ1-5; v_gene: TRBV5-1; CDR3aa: CASSLVSGSNQPQHF; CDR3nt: TGCGCCAGCAGCTTGGTTTCGGGAAGCAATCAGCCCCAGCATTTT
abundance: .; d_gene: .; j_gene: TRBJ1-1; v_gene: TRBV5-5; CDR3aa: CASSQAGLREAFF; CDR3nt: TGTGCCAGCAGTCAAGCAGGGCTTCGGGAGGCTTTCTTT
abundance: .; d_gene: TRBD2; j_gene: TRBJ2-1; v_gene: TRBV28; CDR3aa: CASSSPRRGGWYEQFF; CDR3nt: TGTGCCAGCAGTTCCCCCCGGCGGGGGGGCTGGTATGAGCAGTTCTTC
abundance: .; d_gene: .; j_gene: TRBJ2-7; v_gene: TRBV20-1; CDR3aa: CSAPRYGTYEQYF; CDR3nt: TGCAGTGCCCCCAGGTACGGAACCTACGAGCAGTACTTC
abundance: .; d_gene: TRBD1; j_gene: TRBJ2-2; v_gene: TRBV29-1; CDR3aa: CSGGQGPANTGELFF; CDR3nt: TGCAGCGGGGGACAGGGACCCGCGAACACCGGGGAGCTGTTTTTT
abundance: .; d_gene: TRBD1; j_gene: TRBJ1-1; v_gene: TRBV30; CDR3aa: CAWDRGGTEAFF; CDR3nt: TGTGCCTGGGACAGGGGTGGCACTGAAGCTTTCTTT
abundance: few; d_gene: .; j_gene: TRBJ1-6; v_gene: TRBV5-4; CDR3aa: CASSADTGGYNSPLHF; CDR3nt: TGTGCCAGCAGCGCTGATACGGGGGGCTATAATTCACCCCTCCACTTT
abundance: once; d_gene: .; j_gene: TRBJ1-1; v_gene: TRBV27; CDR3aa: CASSPGFYSTEAFF; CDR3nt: TGTGCCAGCAGTCCAGGGTTCTACAGCACTGAAGCTTTCTTT
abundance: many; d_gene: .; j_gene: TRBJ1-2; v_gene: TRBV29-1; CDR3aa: CSVVANGYTF; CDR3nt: TGCAGCGTTGTGGCGAATGGCTACACCTTC
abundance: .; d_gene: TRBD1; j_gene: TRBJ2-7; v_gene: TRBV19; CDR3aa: CASNRGDAYEQYF; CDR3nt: TGTGCCAGTAACAGGGGCGACGCCTACGAGCAGTACTTC
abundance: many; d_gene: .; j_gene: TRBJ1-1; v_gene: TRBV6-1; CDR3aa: CASIPNTISSPFF; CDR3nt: TGTGCCAGCATCCCGAACACGATAAGTAGCCCTTTCTTT
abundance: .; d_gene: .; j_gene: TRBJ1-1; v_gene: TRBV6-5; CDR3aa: CASSYDGQNTEAFF; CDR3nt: TGTGCCAGCAGTTACGACGGCCAGAACACTGAAGCTTTCTTT
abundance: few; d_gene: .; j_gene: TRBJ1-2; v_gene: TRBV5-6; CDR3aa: CASSLVPGGYTF; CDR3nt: TGTGCCAGCAGCTTGGTACCCGGGGGCTACACCTTC
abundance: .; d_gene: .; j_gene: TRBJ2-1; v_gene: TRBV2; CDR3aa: CASRLDGWIGEQFF; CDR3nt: TGTGCCAGCAGACTAGATGGGTGGATCGGTGAGCAGTTCTTC
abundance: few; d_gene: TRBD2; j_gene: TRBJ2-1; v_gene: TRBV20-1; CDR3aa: CSARDLGGLVANEQFF; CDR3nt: TGCAGTGCTAGAGATCTGGGGGGACTAGTCGCAAATGAGCAGTTCTTC
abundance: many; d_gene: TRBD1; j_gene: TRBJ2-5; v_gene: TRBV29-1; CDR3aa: CSEKGANQETQYF; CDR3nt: TGCAGCGAGAAGGGGGCCAATCAAGAGACCCAGTACTTC
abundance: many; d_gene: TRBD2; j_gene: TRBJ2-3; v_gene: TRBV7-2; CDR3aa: CASSLEGLAGSTDTQYF; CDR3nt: TGTGCCAGCAGCTTAGAGGGACTAGCGGGAAGCACAGATACGCAGTATTTT
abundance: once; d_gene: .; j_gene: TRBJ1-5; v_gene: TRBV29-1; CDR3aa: CSVADVSNQPQHF; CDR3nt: TGCAGCGTTGCAGATGTTAGCAATCAGCCCCAGCATTTT
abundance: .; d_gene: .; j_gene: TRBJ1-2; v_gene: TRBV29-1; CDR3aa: CSAVIQGANGYTF; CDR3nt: TGCAGCGCCGTAATACAGGGAGCTAATGGCTACACCTTC
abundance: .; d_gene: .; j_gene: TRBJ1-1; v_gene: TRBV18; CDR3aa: CASSVGDPNTEAFF; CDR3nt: TGTGCCAGCTCAGTGGGGGACCCGAACACTGAAGCTTTCTTT
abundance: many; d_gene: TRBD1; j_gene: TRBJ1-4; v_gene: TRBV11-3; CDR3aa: CASSYRDRAKGNEKLFF; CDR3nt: TGTGCCAGCAGCTACCGGGACAGGGCTAAGGGGAACGAAAAACTGTTTTTT
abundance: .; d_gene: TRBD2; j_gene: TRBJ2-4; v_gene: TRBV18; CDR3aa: CASSPGLKLAGDQYF; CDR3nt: TGTGCCAGCTCACCTGGCTTAAAACTAGCGGGAGATCAGTACTTC
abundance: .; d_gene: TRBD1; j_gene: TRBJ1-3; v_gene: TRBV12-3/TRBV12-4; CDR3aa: CASSPGTGQGTIYF; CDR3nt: TGTGCCAGCAGTCCCGGGACAGGTCAGGGGACCATATATTTT
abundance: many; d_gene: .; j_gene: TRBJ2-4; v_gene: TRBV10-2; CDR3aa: CASSDGKGLAKNIQYF; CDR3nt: TGCGCCAGCAGTGATGGTAAAGGTCTAGCCAAAAACATTCAGTACTTC
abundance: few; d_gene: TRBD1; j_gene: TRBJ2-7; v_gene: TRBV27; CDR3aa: CASRGQGFSYEQYF; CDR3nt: TGTGCCAGCAGGGGACAGGGTTTCTCCTACGAGCAGTACTTC
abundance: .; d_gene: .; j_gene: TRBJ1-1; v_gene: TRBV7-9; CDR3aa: CASSGGLTDEAFF; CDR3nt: TGTGCCAGCAGCGGAGGGCTAACAGATGAAGCTTTCTTT
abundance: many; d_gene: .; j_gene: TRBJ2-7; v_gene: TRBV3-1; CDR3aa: CASSPMGRPSYEQYF; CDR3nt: TGTGCCAGCAGCCCAATGGGACGGCCCTCCTACGAGCAGTACTTC
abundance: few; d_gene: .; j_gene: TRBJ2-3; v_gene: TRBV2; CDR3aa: CASSEEGAGWDTQYF; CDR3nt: TGTGCCAGCAGTGAAGAAGGCGCCGGATGGGATACGCAGTATTTT
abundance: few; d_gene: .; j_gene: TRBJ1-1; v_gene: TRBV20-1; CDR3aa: CSASQGVNTEAFF; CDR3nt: TGCAGTGCTAGCCAGGGAGTGAACACTGAAGCTTTCTTT
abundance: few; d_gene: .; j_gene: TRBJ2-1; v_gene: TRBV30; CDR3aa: CAWSKGQSSYNEQFF; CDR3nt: TGTGCCTGGAGTAAAGGGCAAAGCTCCTACAATGAGCAGTTCTTC
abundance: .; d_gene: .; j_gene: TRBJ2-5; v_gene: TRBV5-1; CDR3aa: CASSLRAAETQYF; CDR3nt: TGCGCCAGCAGCCTACGTGCGGCAGAGACCCAGTACTTC
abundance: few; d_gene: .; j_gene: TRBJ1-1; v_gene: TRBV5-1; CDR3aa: CASRQGLTNTEAFF; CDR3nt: TGCGCCAGCAGGCAGGGGCTAACGAACACTGAAGCTTTCTTT
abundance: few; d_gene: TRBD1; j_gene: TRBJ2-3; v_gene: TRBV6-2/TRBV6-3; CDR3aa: CASSYDRGSHTQYF; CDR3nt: TGTGCCAGCAGTTACGACAGGGGGTCTCATACGCAGTATTTT
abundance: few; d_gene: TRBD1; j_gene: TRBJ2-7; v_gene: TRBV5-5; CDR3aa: CASSGLTGIPYEQYF; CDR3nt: TGTGCCAGCAGCGGATTGACAGGGATTCCCTACGAGCAGTACTTC
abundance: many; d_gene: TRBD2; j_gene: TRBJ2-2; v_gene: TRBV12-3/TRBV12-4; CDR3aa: CASSLAGSNTGELFF; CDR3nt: TGTGCCAGCAGTCTAGCGGGTTCAAACACCGGGGAGCTGTTTTTT
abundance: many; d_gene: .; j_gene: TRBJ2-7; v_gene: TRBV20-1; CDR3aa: CSAVGTVSYEQYF; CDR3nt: TGCAGTGCAGTAGGGACGGTATCCTACGAGCAGTACTTC
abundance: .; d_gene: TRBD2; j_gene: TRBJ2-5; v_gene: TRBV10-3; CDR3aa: CAISPGTSGETQYF; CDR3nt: TGTGCCATCAGTCCCGGGACTAGCGGAGAGACCCAGTACTTC
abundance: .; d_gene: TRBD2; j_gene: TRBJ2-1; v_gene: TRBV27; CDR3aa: CASSSPSGSSYNEQFF; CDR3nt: TGTGCCAGCAGTTCTCCTAGCGGGAGTTCCTACAATGAGCAGTTCTTC
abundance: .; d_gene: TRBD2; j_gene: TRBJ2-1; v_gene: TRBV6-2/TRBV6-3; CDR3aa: CASSAPGLALSYNEQFF; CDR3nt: TGTGCCAGCAGTGCCCCGGGACTAGCGCTCTCCTACAATGAGCAGTTCTTC
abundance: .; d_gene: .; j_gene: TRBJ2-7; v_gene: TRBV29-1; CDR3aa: CSGLYSYEQYF; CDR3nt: TGCAGCGGTTTGTATTCCTACGAGCAGTACTTC
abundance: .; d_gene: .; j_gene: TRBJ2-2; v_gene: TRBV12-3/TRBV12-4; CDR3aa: CASSLARSPNTGELFF; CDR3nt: TGTGCCAGCAGTTTAGCGCGGAGCCCTAACACCGGGGAGCTGTTTTTT
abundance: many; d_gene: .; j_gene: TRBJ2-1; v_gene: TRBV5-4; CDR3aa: CASSLGGPSYNEQFF; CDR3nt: TGTGCCAGCAGCTTGGGCGGACCGTCCTACAATGAGCAGTTCTTC
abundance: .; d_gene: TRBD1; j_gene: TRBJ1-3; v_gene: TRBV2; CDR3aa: CASRSTGASGNTIYF; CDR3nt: TGTGCCAGCAGATCGACAGGGGCGTCTGGAAACACCATATATTTT
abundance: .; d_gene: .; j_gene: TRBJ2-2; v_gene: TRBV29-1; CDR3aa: CSVQGGFNGELFF; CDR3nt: TGCAGCGTTCAAGGAGGGTTTAACGGGGAGCTGTTTTTT
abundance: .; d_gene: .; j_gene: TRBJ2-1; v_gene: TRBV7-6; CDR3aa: CASSQTSALGREQFF; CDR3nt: TGTGCCAGCAGCCAGACCAGCGCATTGGGCAGGGAGCAGTTCTTC
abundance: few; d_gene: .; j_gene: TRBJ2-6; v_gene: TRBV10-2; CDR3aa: CASSEWDTGANVLTF; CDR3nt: TGCGCCAGCAGTGAGTGGGACACTGGGGCCAACGTCCTGACTTTC
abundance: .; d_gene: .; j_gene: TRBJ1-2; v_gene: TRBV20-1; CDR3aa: CSARAWDEDTF; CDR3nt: TGCAGTGCTAGAGCCTGGGATGAGGACACCTTC
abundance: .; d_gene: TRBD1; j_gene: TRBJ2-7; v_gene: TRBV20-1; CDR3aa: CSAPRTGHYQNNEQYF; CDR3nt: TGCAGTGCTCCGCGGACAGGGCACTATCAGAACAACGAGCAGTACTTC
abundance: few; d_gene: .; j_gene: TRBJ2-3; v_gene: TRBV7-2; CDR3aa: CASSPSTRSTDTQYF; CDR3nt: TGTGCCAGCTCCCCATCGACACGATCCACAGATACGCAGTATTTT
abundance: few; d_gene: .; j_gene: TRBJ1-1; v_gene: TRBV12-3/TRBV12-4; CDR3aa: CASSFDGNTEAFF; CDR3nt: TGTGCCAGCAGTTTTGACGGGAACACTGAAGCTTTCTTT
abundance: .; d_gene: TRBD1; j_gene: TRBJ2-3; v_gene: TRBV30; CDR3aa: CAWSGGTGPDTQYF; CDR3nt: TGTGCCTGGAGTGGGGGGACAGGCCCAGATACGCAGTATTTT